The 16 T cell receptor beta chains below all came from one sample that was sequenced in a study of OX40 agonist ivuxolimab in advanced cancers. TCRdb keeps only in-frame clones here, not all; method: immunoSEQ multiplex PCR. The sample holds 15,000 to 20,000 clones, roughly 88% seen once. The sample here was CD4+ or CD8+ T cells sorted from blood, taken in a trial of the OX40 agonist ivuxolimab. The receptors stem from an adult with an advanced solid tumor such as melanoma, head and neck, liver or kidney cancer.

The chain combines TRBV11-2 with TRBJ2-7; no clear D gene. Looked up from germline, CDR1 is SGHAT and CDR2 is FQNNGV. This CDR3 has 15 residues. V shed 1 base and J shed 0 bases, with 10 bases lying between them. CDR3 protein: CASSLATKSSYEQYF. The CDR3 nucleotides are TGTGCCAGCAGCTTAGCTACTAAGAGCTCCTACGAGCAGTACTTC.

This clone was seen more than once but under ten times. The genes are TRBV30 and TRBJ1-1; D gene unclear. CDR1 is GTSNPN, CDR2 SVGIG, per germline (reference sequence). The CDR3 is 13 amino acids. V was pared by 0 bases and J by 4 bases, with 9 bases between. The DNA of the CDR3 is TGTGCCTGGAGTGTAGTCGGGAGCACTGAAGCTTTCTTT. Protein sequence: CAWSVVGSTEAFF.

The chain carries TRBV30 and TRBJ1-1; D possibly corresponds to TRBD1 (5 bases). The CDR3 is made up of 13 amino acids. The germline V gene encodes CDR1 GTSNPN and CDR2 SVGIG (reference sequence). Trimming pared 4 bases from V and 3 bases from J, leaving 12 bases between. CDR3 sequence reads: CAWTGTQDTEAFF. CDR3 sequence (DNA): TGTGCCTGGACCGGGACGCAGGACACTGAAGCTTTCTTT.

This chain joins TRBV6-6 and TRBJ2-2; unclear D gene. The germline CDR1 and CDR2 sequences are MNHNY and SVGAGI (reference sequence). V was pared by 7 bases and J by 5 bases, with 11 bases between. The CDR3 extends over 13 amino acids. CDR3 DNA: TGTGCCAGCACCTTAGAAAGTACCGGGGAGCTGTTTTTT. Its translation: CASTLESTGELFF.

In this sample, this clone turned up a few times. The chain uses TRBV5-4 and TRBJ1-1; D possibly corresponds to TRBD1 (6 bases). The CDR3 covers 13 residues. Trimming left V 3 bases short and J 4 bases short, with 10 bases between. Germline V lookup: CDR1 SGHNT, CDR2 YYREEE (reference sequence). For the CDR3, the DNA is TGTGCCAGCAGCTGGGGGCTGGGCACTGAAGCTTTCTTT. Its translation is CASSWGLGTEAFF.

This chain connects TRBV6-1 to TRBJ1-5; the D gene is possibly TRBD1 (6 bases). This CDR3 is 19 amino acids long. Trimming removed 1 base at V and 1 base at J, with 20 bases between. Looked up from germline, CDR1 is MNHNS and CDR2 is SASEGT. The CDR3 DNA follows: TGTGCCAGCAGTGAAGGAAGCAAAGTGGGGGCGGGCAGCAATCAGCCCCAGCATTTT. It yields the protein CASSEGSKVGAGSNQPQHF.

This chain uses TRBV6-1 with TRBJ2-3; D may be TRBD1 (6 bases). CDR3 length: 16 amino acids. Between the trimmed V and J ends, which lost 4 bases and 0 bases, there was a span of 14 bases. Germline CDR1 and CDR2: MNHNS and SASEGT. The CDR3 DNA follows: TGTGCCAGCAGTGCCTTGGACAGTGCTAGCACAGATACGCAGTATTTT. Residues: CASSALDSASTDTQYF.

The CDR3 coding sequence is TGTGCCATCAGTGACGGCTCTTCTAACTATGGCTACACCTTC. It is translated as CAISDGSSNYGYTF. The chain has TRBV10-3 and TRBJ1-2; D is uncertain. CDR1 and CDR2 (germline): ENHRY, SYGVKD. V lost 3 bases and J 0 bases, leaving 8 bases between the germline ends. The CDR3 runs to 14 residues.

CDR3 coding DNA: TGTGCCAGCAGCTTAGAGGCTGGGAGCACTGAAGCTTTCTTT. Residues: CASSLEAGSTEAFF. The V and J genes are TRBV7-8 and TRBJ1-1; D gene uncertain. Germline V lookup: CDR1 SGHVS, CDR2 FQNEAQ. Trimming removed 1 base from V and 4 bases from J, with 10 bases in between. The CDR3 runs to 14 residues.

The chain couples TRBV30 to TRBJ1-5; maybe TRBD1 (6 bases). V lost 3 bases and J 2 bases, leaving 11 bases between the germline ends. The CDR3 is made up of 14 amino acids. Germline loops: CDR1 GTSNPN, CDR2 SVGIG (reference sequence). CDR3 residues: CAWRGGAGNQPQHF. CDR3 in DNA: TGTGCCTGGAGGGGGGGGGCGGGCAATCAGCCCCAGCATTTT.

Ten or more counts support this clone. This chain links TRBV27 with TRBJ1-4, with D perhaps matching TRBD1 (5 bases). This CDR3 has 11 residues. Germline CDR1 reads MNHEY; CDR2 reads SMNVEV (reference sequence). The germline V and J ends were trimmed by 11 bases and 8 bases, with 12 bases remaining between them. Written as DNA, the CDR3 is TGTGCCTCGGGGGTGGGGGAAAAACTGTTTTTT. Its protein product is CASGVGEKLFF.

V usage is TRBV6-1 and J usage is TRBJ2-7, with D maybe TRBD1 (6 bases). CDR1 and CDR2 from the germline V gene are MNHNS and SASEGT. V lost 3 bases to trimming and J lost 2 bases, with 8 bases between them. The CDR3 totals 13 residues. The CDR3 spells CASSDRGPYEQYF. CDR3 coding DNA: TGTGCCAGCAGTGACAGGGGTCCCTACGAGCAGTACTTC.

The rearrangement links TRBV11-1 to TRBJ2-2, with 7 bases identical to TRBD2. With V trimmed by 7 bases and J by 3 bases, 11 bases remained unmatched. In germline, CDR1 is SGHAT, CDR2 FQDESV (reference sequence). CDR3 length: 16 amino acids. Written as DNA, the CDR3 is TGTGCCAGCACCCTAGGAGCGGGGCTCTACACCGGGGAGCTGTTTTTT. Translation: CASTLGAGLYTGELFF.

The rearrangement links TRBV7-4 to TRBJ2-4; 12 nucleotides line up with TRBD2. V shed 2 bases, J shed 2 bases, and the junction held 4 bases outside the gene matches. This CDR3 has 17 amino acids. The V gene's germline CDR1 is SGHVT and CDR2 SQSDAQ. The CDR3 sequence: CASSLTSGGITKNIQYF. CDR3 nucleotide sequence: TGTGCCAGCAGCTTAACTAGCGGGGGGATAACCAAAAACATTCAGTACTTC.

This chain joins TRBV6-5 and TRBJ1-5; D remains unclear. CDR1 and CDR2 (germline): MNHEY, SVGAGI. The CDR3 is 12 residues long. Trimming took off 5 bases at V and 8 bases at J, with 10 bases between the two ends. DNA for the CDR3: TGTGCCAGCAGTGAAGATGGGAAGCCCCAGCATTTT. Translated, it gives CASSEDGKPQHF.

The rearrangement uses TRBV9 and TRBJ2-1; 13 nucleotides match TRBD2. This CDR3 region has 15 residues. With V trimmed by 6 bases and J by 5 bases, 5 bases remained unmatched. Germline CDR1 and CDR2: SGDLS and YYNGEE. CDR3 in DNA: TGTGCCAGCAAGGCCGGGACTAGCGGGGACAATGAGCAGTTCTTC. Translated: CASKAGTSGDNEQFF.